The clone carrying this TCR beta chain came up once. Grouping used clinical history reported by participants in a survey and questionnaire. Using immunoSEQ multiplex PCR, the repertoire was profiled, and TCRdb retains in-frame clones only, with some absent. Here the sample spans about 270,000 clones, roughly 90% being singletons. Germline lookup yields CDR1 SGHKS and CDR2 YYEKEE (reference sequence). The CDR3 covers 15 residues. With 3 bases clipped from V and 4 bases from J, the junction kept 8 bases outside the gene matches. The sample comes from a study of blood T cell repertoires in COVID-19. Study summary: COVID-19 samples, acute and convalescent, were from the United States, Italy and Spain.

Sequencing was done on a sample of PBMCs or T cells enriched from blood (not recorded which). The sequence came from a woman in her 40s with acute COVID-19. The V call is TRBV5-5, the J call TRBJ1-2, with 8 bases matching TRBD1. The CDR3 DNA follows: TGTGCCAGCAGCTCCTTCGAACAGGGGGGCTATGGCTACACCTTC. Translation gives CASSSFEQGGYGYTF.